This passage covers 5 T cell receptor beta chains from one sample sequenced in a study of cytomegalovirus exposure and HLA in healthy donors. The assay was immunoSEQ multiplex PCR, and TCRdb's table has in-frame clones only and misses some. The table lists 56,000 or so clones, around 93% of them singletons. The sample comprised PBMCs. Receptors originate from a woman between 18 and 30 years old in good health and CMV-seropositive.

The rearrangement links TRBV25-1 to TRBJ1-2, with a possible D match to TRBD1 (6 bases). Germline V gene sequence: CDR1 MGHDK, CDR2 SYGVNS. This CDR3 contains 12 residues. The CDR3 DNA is TGTGCTGTTCAGGACAGCGTCTATGGCTACACCTTC. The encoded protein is CAVQDSVYGYTF.

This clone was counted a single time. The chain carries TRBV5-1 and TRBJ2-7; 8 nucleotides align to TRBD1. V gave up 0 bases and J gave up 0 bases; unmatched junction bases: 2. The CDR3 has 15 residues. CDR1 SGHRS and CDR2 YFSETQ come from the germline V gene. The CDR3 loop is CASSLGTGLSYEQYF. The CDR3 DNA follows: TGCGCCAGCAGCTTGGGGACAGGGCTCTCCTACGAGCAGTACTTC.

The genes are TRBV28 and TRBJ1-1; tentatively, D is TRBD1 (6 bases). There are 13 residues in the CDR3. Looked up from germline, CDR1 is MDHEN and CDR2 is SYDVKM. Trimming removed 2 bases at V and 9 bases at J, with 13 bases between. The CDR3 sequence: CASSLGGGGKAFF. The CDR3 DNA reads TGTGCCAGCAGTTTAGGGGGGGGCGGGAAAGCTTTCTTT.

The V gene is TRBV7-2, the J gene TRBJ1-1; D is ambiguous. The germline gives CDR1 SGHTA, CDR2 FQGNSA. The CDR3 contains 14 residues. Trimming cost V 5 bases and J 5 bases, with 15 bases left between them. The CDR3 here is CASSRTSGWTEAFF. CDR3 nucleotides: TGTGCCAGCAGCCGGACTTCGGGCTGGACTGAAGCTTTCTTT.

The CDR3 protein is CASSLNRQGVGEKLFF. The CDR3 bases are TGCGCCAGCAGCCTCAACCGACAGGGAGTAGGAGAAAAACTGTTTTTT. The chain links TRBV5-1 to TRBJ1-4; TRBD1 agrees at 7 bases. This CDR3 spans 16 amino acids. The germline gives CDR1 SGHRS, CDR2 YFSETQ. V trimming: 4 bases; J trimming: 8 bases; junction bases outside the gene matches: 14. Together with reference TRBV5-1 and TRBJ1-4, the CDR3 gives the full variable domain: KAGVTQTPRYLIKTRGQQVTLSCSPISGHRSVSWYQQTPGQGLQFLFEYFSETQRNKGNFPGRFSGRQFSNSRSEMNVSTLELGDSALYLCASSLNRQGVGEKLFFGSGTQLSVL.